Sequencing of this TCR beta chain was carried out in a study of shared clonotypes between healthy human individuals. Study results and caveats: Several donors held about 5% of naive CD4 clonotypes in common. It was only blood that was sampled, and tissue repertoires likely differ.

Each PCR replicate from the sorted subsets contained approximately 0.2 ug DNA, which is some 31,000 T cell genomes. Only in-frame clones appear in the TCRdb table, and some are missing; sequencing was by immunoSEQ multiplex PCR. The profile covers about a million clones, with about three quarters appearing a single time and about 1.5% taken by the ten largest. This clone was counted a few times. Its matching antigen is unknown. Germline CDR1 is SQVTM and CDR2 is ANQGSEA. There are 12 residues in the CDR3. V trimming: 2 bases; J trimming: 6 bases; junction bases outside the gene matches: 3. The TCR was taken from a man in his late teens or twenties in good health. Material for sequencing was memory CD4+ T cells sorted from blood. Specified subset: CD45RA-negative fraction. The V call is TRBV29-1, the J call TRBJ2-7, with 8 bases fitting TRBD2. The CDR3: CSVERGGSEQYF. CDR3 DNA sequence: TGCAGCGTTGAACGGGGGGGGTCCGAGCAGTACTTC.